The source of this T cell receptor beta chain is a study of T cell responses to AZD1222 COVID-19 vaccine. To note about this clone: Antigen unknown.

Profiling relied on immunoSEQ multiplex PCR, and the TCRdb table lists in-frame clones only, not all of them. Here the sample spans 100,000 to 150,000 clones, about 88% being singletons. This CDR3 has 14 residues. The germline CDR1 and CDR2 sequences are SGHRS and YFSETQ. The ends were cut back, 0 bases at V and 3 bases at J, with 10 bases in the middle. General study results and limits: CD4 TCRs covered the whole spike, strongest at regions 160-218 and 743-854. Only a handful of AZD1222 recipients were seropositive at baseline. A reported finding is that nearly half of spike-specific TCRs target unmutated variant regions.

The receptor was derived from an adult in good health. The chain links TRBV5-1 to TRBJ2-7; D gene ambiguous. Source: peripheral blood, taken on day 0 of MenACWY control vaccination. The CDR3 DNA follows: TGCGCCAGCAGCTTGGCGCCGACCTACTACGAGCAGTACTTC. Its protein is CASSLAPTYYEQYF.